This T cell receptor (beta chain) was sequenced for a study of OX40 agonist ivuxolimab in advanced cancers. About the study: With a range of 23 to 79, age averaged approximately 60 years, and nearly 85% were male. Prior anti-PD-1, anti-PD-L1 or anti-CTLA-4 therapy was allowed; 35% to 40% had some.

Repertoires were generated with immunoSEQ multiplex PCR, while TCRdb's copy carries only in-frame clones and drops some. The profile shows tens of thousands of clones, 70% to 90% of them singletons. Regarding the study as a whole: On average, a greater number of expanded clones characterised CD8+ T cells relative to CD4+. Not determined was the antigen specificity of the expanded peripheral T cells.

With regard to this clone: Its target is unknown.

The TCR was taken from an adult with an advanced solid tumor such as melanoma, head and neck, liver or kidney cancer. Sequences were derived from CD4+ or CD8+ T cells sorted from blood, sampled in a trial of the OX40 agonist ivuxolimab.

The CDR3 region has the DNA TGCGCCAGCAGCTTGCGGGTTGGCCCCTACGAGCAGTACTTC. Amino acids: CASSLRVGPYEQYF. The V gene is TRBV5-1, the J gene TRBJ2-7; D gene unclear. The germline V gene has CDR1 SGHRS and CDR2 YFSETQ. This CDR3 has 14 residues. The germline V and J ends were trimmed by 1 base and 2 bases, with 10 bases remaining between them.